These 20 T cell receptor beta chains were all obtained from the same sample, sequenced in a study of Graves' ophthalmopathy and Graves' hyperthyroidism. TCR beta CDR3 amplification used RNA transcripts. An initial RT-PCR round employing HTBI primers preceded a second-round multiplex PCR. TCRdb reanalysed the multiplex PCR reads using MiXCR and keeps one entry per CDR3 protein. In the table there are about 740,000 distinct CDR3 sequences, 40% of which are singletons. The sequencing input was peripheral blood. The receptor source for this set is an adult man with Graves' ophthalmopathy.

This clonotype was detected many times. The rearrangement links TRBV7-9 to TRBJ1-2; D is ambiguous. Per the germline V gene, CDR1 is SEHNR and CDR2 is FQNEAQ (reference sequence). V shed 2 bases and J shed 2 bases, with 9 bases lying between them. The CDR3 sequence is 14 residues long. The CDR3 region is CASSLLSDNYGYTF. As DNA, the CDR3 is TGTGCCAGCAGCTTATTGTCGGACAACTATGGCTACACCTTC.

The chain has TRBV7-9 and TRBJ1-5; D is possibly TRBD1 (5 bases). Trimming removed 1 base at V and 4 bases at J, with 11 bases between. CDR3 length: 15 amino acids. From germline, CDR1 is SEHNR and CDR2 FQNEAQ (reference sequence). CDR3 sequence (DNA): TGTGCCAGCAGCTTAGGTGGGGCCTTAAATCAGCCCCAGCATTTT. Translating it yields CASSLGGALNQPQHF.

The CDR3 DNA reads as TGTGCCAGCAGCTTAAACTCGGCCTCCCCCGGGGAGCTGTTTTTT. It yields the protein CASSLNSASPGELFF. V usage is TRBV13 and J usage is TRBJ2-2; D gene ambiguous. CDR3 size: 15 residues. V lost 2 bases, J lost 6 bases, and 13 bases lay in between. Germline V gene sequence: CDR1 PRHDT, CDR2 FYEKMQ (reference sequence).

A word on this clonotype: The junction departs from germline at one end; a sequencing error may be responsible. The chain employs TRBV25-1 and TRBJ2-2; 8 bases are shared with TRBD2. This CDR3 region has 15 residues. The germline gives CDR1 MGHDK, CDR2 SYGVNS. As DNA, the CDR3 is TGTCCCAGCAGCCCCACGGGGGGGTCCACCGGGGAGCTGTTTTTT. It specifies CPSSPTGGSTGELFF.

This rearrangement joins TRBV20-1 to TRBJ1-1; D unresolved. V was pared by 0 bases and J by 5 bases, with 19 bases between. CDR3 length: 16 residues. Germline loops: CDR1 DFQATT, CDR2 SNEGSKA (reference sequence). CDR3 sequence reads: CSARDHRAPLGTEAFF. Here the CDR3 DNA reads TGCAGTGCTAGAGATCACCGGGCCCCCTTAGGTACTGAAGCTTTCTTT.

This clonotype occurred many times. The chain carries TRBV10-3 and TRBJ1-1; D uncertain. CDR3 size: 14 residues. V lost 3 bases and J lost 1, with 9 bases in between. The germline CDR1 and CDR2 sequences are ENHRY and SYGVKD. The CDR3 nucleotides read TGTGCCATCAGTGACGCTTCATCGAACACTGAAGCTTTCTTT. Protein sequence: CAISDASSNTEAFF.

The chain has TRBV29-1 and TRBJ1-2; D is uncertain. Germline V gives CDR1 SQVTM, CDR2 ANQGSEA. The CDR3 is 12 residues long. The CDR3 DNA sequence: TGCAGAGTAGGGAACCCTAACTATGGCTACACCTTC. It yields the protein CRVGNPNYGYTF.

This clonotype came up many times. The chain has TRBV29-1 and TRBJ1-2; 7 bases line up with TRBD1. This CDR3 is built from 13 residues. J was trimmed by 2 bases and V by 6 bases; bases with no gene match: 6. Per the germline V gene, CDR1 is SQVTM and CDR2 is ANQGSEA. The CDR3 DNA sequence: TGCAGCGTCCCCGCGGGACAGAACTATGGCTACACCTTC. This translates into CSVPAGQNYGYTF. The full variable domain, with the rest looked up from reference TRBV29-1 and TRBJ1-2, is SAVISQKPSRDICQRGTSLTIQCQVDSQVTMMFWYRQQPGQSLTLIATANQGSEATYESGFVIDKFPISRPNLTFSTLTVSNMSPEDSSIYLCSVPAGQNYGYTFGSGTRLTVV.

This clonotype was detected ten times or more. The gene calls are TRBV7-8 and TRBJ1-6, with D perhaps TRBD1 (5 bases). The V and J ends lost 5 bases and 4 bases respectively, with 12 bases between them. Per germline, CDR1 SGHVS and CDR2 FQNEAQ. The CDR3 is made up of 15 amino acids. CDR3 loop: CASSKQWGYNSPLHF. The CDR3 DNA reads as TGTGCCAGCAGCAAACAATGGGGGTATAATTCACCCCTCCACTTT.

This rearrangement joins TRBV29-1 to TRBJ1-4, with 12 bases lining up with TRBD1. CDR3 length: 14 amino acids. The V and J ends lost 7 bases and 3 bases, in that order; junction bases with no gene match: 3. The germline gives CDR1 SQVTM, CDR2 ANQGSEA. This CDR3 reads CSAGQGAANEKLFF. The CDR3 DNA reads as TGCAGCGCGGGACAGGGGGCAGCTAATGAAAAACTGTTTTTT. Looking up the rest from reference TRBV29-1 and TRBJ1-4 gives the full variable domain: SAVISQKPSRDICQRGTSLTIQCQVDSQVTMMFWYRQQPGQSLTLIATANQGSEATYESGFVIDKFPISRPNLTFSTLTVSNMSPEDSSIYLCSAGQGAANEKLFFGSGTQLSVL.

This clonotype was detected many times. The chain employs TRBV7-9 and TRBJ1-1; possible D gene TRBD1, 5 bases. Germline CDR1 is SEHNR and CDR2 is FQNEAQ (reference sequence). The CDR3 totals 13 residues. V lost 5 bases, J lost 4 bases, and 11 bases lay in between. The CDR3, as DNA: TGTGCCAGCAGCCAGGGACGGCTCACTGAAGCTTTCTTT. It translates to CASSQGRLTEAFF.

The chain combines TRBV20-1 with TRBJ2-5; D is tentatively TRBD1 or TRBD2 (6 bases each). Germline V lookup: CDR1 DFQATT, CDR2 SNEGSKA (reference sequence). CDR3 size: 16 residues. V was pared by 3 bases and J by 0 bases, with 17 bases between. Written as DNA, the CDR3 is TGCAGTGCTAGGCGGGACCTCGGACAGTACCAAGAGACCCAGTACTTC. It encodes CSARRDLGQYQETQYF.

Many counts were recorded for this clonotype. This chain links TRBV20-1 with TRBJ2-7, with TRBD2 matching 11 bases. V dropped 4 bases and J dropped 3; count of bases not matched to a gene: 2. Germline V gene sequence: CDR1 DFQATT, CDR2 SNEGSKA (reference sequence). This CDR3 spans 13 amino acids. CDR3 region: CSATGTSGYEQYF. The CDR3 bases are TGCAGTGCTACCGGGACTAGCGGCTACGAGCAGTACTTC.

Details on this clonotype: A much larger clone is a single base away; this may be a read error. The V call is TRBV10-3, the J call TRBJ1-6; 7 bases line up with TRBD1. The J segment lost 7 bases and the V segment lost 3 bases, leaving 3 bases of the junction unmatched. Germline CDR1 ENHRY, CDR2 SYGVKD. The CDR3 is 14 residues long. CDR3: CAISDQGGNSPLHF. CDR3 bases: TGTGCCATCAGTGACCAGGGGGGCAATTCACCCCTCCACTTT.

J is TRBJ2-7 and V is TRBV6-5; D is ambiguous. Trimming cost V 2 bases and J 6 bases, with 11 bases left between them. This CDR3 spans 13 amino acids. CDR1 and CDR2 (germline): MNHEY, SVGAGI. The CDR3 DNA reads as TGTGCCAGCAGTTACGGGTCGGTCTCCGAGCAGTACTTC. Translating gives CASSYGSVSEQYF.

This clonotype has at least ten counts. The chain joins TRBV7-2 to TRBJ2-5, with 10 nucleotides matching TRBD2. The length of the CDR3 is 14 residues. Germline V lookup: CDR1 SGHTA, CDR2 FQGNSA. J gave up 8 bases and V 6 bases, and 9 bases lay outside the gene matches. The DNA of the CDR3 is TGTGCCAGCAGTATCCCTAGCGGGAGCCGAACCCAGTACTTC. It codes for CASSIPSGSRTQYF.

The chain couples TRBV9 to TRBJ2-7; D is uncertain. CDR1 and CDR2 from the germline V gene are SGDLS and YYNGEE. This CDR3 has 14 residues. V was pared by 5 bases and J by 0 bases, with 12 bases between. The CDR3 DNA reads as TGTGCCAGCAGTCCACGCGAGAGCTCCTACGAGCAGTACTTC. As protein: CASSPRESSYEQYF.

This chain uses TRBV15 with TRBJ1-2, with TRBD1 identical over 7 bases. This CDR3 contains 14 residues. After removal of 1 base from V and 7 bases from J, the junction contained 6 bases not matched to a gene. The germline gives CDR1 LNHNV, CDR2 YYDKDF (reference sequence). The CDR3 sequence: CATSRGTGVGGYTF. CDR3 bases: TGTGCCACCAGCAGAGGCACAGGGGTCGGTGGCTACACCTTC.

This clonotype was seen once. V usage is TRBV11-3 and J usage is TRBJ1-5; a weak D match, TRBD1 (5 bases). Per the germline V gene, CDR1 is SGHNT and CDR2 is YENEEA. This CDR3 has 15 residues. V was pared by 2 bases and J by 2 bases, with 10 bases between. CDR3 region: CASSLRGGRNQPQHF. The CDR3 DNA sequence: TGTGCCAGCAGCTTAAGGGGTGGTCGCAATCAGCCCCAGCATTTT.

The J gene is TRBJ1-1, the V gene TRBV6-5; D unclear. The CDR3 sequence is 14 residues long. V gave up 5 bases and J gave up 1 base, with 11 bases separating them. CDR1 and CDR2 from the germline V gene are MNHEY and SVGAGI. The CDR3 nucleotides read TGTGCCAGCAGTGATTACAGAGGGAACACTGAAGCTTTCTTT. It yields the protein CASSDYRGNTEAFF.